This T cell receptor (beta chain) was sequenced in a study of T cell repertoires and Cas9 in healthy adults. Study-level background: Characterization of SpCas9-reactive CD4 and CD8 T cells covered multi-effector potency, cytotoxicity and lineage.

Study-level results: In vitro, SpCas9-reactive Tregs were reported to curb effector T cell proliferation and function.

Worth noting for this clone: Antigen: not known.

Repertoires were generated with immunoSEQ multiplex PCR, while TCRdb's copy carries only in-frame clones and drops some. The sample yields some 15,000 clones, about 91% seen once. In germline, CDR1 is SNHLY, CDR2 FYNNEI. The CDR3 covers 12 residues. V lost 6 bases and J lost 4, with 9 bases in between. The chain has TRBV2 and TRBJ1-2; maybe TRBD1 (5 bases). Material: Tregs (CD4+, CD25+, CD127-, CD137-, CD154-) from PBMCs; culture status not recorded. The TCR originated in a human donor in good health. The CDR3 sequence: CASRGEFYGYTF. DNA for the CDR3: TGTGCCAGCAGGGGGGAGTTCTATGGCTACACCTTC. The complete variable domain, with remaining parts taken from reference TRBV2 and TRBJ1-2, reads EPEVTQTPSHQVTQMGQEVILRCVPISNHLYFYWYRQILGQKVEFLVSFYNNEISEKSEIFDDQFSVERPDGSNFTLKIRSTKLEDSAMYFCASRGEFYGYTFGSGTRLTVV.